A selection of T cell receptor beta chains follows, all from one sample in a study of control samples from healthy donors and cancer patients. Sequenced by immunoSEQ multiplex PCR; TCRdb stores in-frame clones only, minus some. The sample lists about 120,000 clones, more than 80% occurring once. The sequencing input was PBMCs. Receptors originate from a woman in her fifties or sixties with colorectal cancer. Each CDR3 is given with its conserved first and last residue. The D gene is left open where the match is weak. Not all rows give a size; the values are once, few, many and, for expanded clones, a class.

TRBV11-2	TRBJ1-2	.	TRBD1	CASSLEKIRVGQGTYGYTF	TGTGCCAGCAGCTTAGAAAAGATTCGGGTTGGACAGGGGACATATGGCTACACCTTC
TRBV7-2	TRBJ2-4	.	.	CASSLNRNIQYF	TGTGCCAGCAGCTTAAACAGGAACATTCAGTACTTC
TRBV10-3	TRBJ1-2	.	TRBD1	CAIRNRGRADLDGYTF	TGTGCCATCAGAAACAGGGGCCGCGCAGATCTTGATGGCTACACCTTC
TRBV5-4	TRBJ1-2	.	TRBD1	CASSMGTGDGYGYTF	TGTGCCAGCAGCATGGGGACAGGGGATGGCTATGGCTACACCTTC
TRBV6-5	TRBJ1-5	.	TRBD1	CASRDRRSNQPQHF	TGTGCCAGCAGGGACAGGCGAAGCAATCAGCCCCAGCATTTT
TRBV30	TRBJ2-2	.	.	CAWYAPNTGELFF	TGTGCCTGGTACGCCCCGAACACCGGGGAGCTGTTTTTT
TRBV19	TRBJ1-5	few	.	CASSERGYLSQPQHF	TGTGCCAGTAGTGAGCGGGGGTACCTGAGTCAGCCCCAGCATTTT
TRBV5-1	TRBJ2-7	.	TRBD1	CASSSDRGSYEQYF	TGCGCCAGCAGCTCGGACAGGGGGTCCTACGAGCAGTACTTC
TRBV7-6	TRBJ2-7	.	TRBD2	CASSTPLAGVTKQYF	TGTGCCAGCAGCACCCCACTAGCGGGTGTTACGAAGCAGTACTTC
TRBV13	TRBJ1-2	.	TRBD1	CASSLGVGQGLYGYTF	TGTGCCAGCAGCTTAGGCGTGGGACAGGGGCTTTATGGCTACACCTTC
TRBV5-1	TRBJ2-3	.	TRBD2	CASSLGLASTDTQYF	TGCGCCAGCAGCTTAGGACTAGCTAGCACAGATACGCAGTATTTT
TRBV29-1	TRBJ1-1	.	.	CSAPGLDNKNTEAFF	TGCAGCGCCCCTGGGCTGGACAACAAGAACACTGAAGCTTTCTTT
TRBV5-1	TRBJ2-7	.	.	CASSLSGSSYEQYF	TGCGCCAGCAGCTTGTCTGGGTCCTCCTACGAGCAGTACTTC
TRBV3-1/TRBV3-2	TRBJ1-2	.	TRBD1	CASSHFEQGASHGYTF	TGTGCCAGCAGCCATTTTGAACAGGGGGCCTCTCATGGCTACACCTTC
TRBV9	TRBJ2-2	.	.	CASSASRVQGGELFF	TGTGCCAGCAGCGCGTCTCGAGTGCAGGGCGGGGAGCTGTTTTTT
TRBV6-5	TRBJ1-1	.	.	CASSYGVARGTEAFF	TGTGCCAGCAGTTACGGTGTGGCGCGCGGCACTGAAGCTTTCTTT
TRBV5-5	TRBJ1-2	.	.	CASSLGAGRGDGYTF	TGTGCCAGCAGCTTGGGCGCGGGCAGAGGAGATGGCTACACCTTC
TRBV13	TRBJ2-3	.	TRBD2	CASSSSGRATDTQYF	TGTGCCAGCAGCTCTAGCGGGAGGGCCACAGATACGCAGTATTTT
TRBV30	TRBJ1-1	.	.	CAWSVPGGGMNTEAFF	TGTGCCTGGAGTGTACCGGGAGGGGGGATGAACACTGAAGCTTTCTTT
TRBV10-3	TRBJ2-3	.	.	CAISESGTATGTDTQYF	TGTGCCATCAGTGAGAGTGGGACCGCGACTGGCACAGATACGCAGTATTTT
TRBV30	TRBJ2-7	.	.	CAWSAGAYEQYF	TGTGCCTGGAGTGCTGGGGCCTACGAGCAGTACTTC
TRBV27	TRBJ2-7	.	.	CASTHLGGRYEQYF	TGTGCCAGTACCCACCTGGGGGGCCGGTACGAGCAGTACTTC
TRBV11-2	TRBJ1-3	.	.	CASSPTTSGNTIYF	TGTGCCAGCAGCCCGACGACGAGTGGAAACACCATATATTTT
TRBV19	TRBJ2-5	.	.	CASSGQYQETQYF	TGTGCCAGTAGTGGTCAGTACCAAGAGACCCAGTACTTC
TRBV5-4	TRBJ1-2	.	.	CASSRTADYGYTF	TGTGCCAGCAGCCGGACTGCCGACTATGGCTACACCTTC
TRBV18	TRBJ1-5	.	.	CASSAQPNQPQHF	TGTGCCAGCTCCGCACAGCCCAATCAGCCCCAGCATTTT
TRBV9	TRBJ2-5	once	.	CASSPGGQETQYF	TGTGCCAGCAGCCCCGGGGGCCAGGAGACCCAGTACTTC
TRBV3-1/TRBV3-2	TRBJ2-1	few	.	CASRAGSNPTYNEQFF	TGTGCCAGCAGGGCAGGGTCAAACCCGACATACAATGAGCAGTTCTTC
TRBV28	TRBJ2-6	.	.	CATKGFFSGANVLTF	TGTGCCACAAAAGGATTCTTCTCTGGGGCCAACGTCCTGACTTTC
TRBV28	TRBJ2-5	.	TRBD2	CASSYRGSGGQETQYF	TGTGCCAGCAGTTATAGGGGTAGCGGGGGGCAAGAGACCCAGTACTTC
TRBV3-1/TRBV3-2	TRBJ2-1	.	.	CASKKGRATSYNEQFF	TGTGCCAGCAAAAAGGGGCGGGCGACCTCCTACAATGAGCAGTTCTTC
TRBV6-2/TRBV6-3	TRBJ2-1	.	.	CASSYVGISGYEQFF	TGTGCCAGCAGTTACGTTGGAATCAGTGGGTATGAGCAGTTCTTC
TRBV5-1	TRBJ2-5	.	TRBD2	CASSWGLTSGEYQETQYF	TGCGCCAGCAGCTGGGGCCTTACTAGCGGAGAGTACCAAGAGACCCAGTACTTC
TRBV11-1	TRBJ2-7	.	TRBD1	CASSHRGTYEQYF	TGTGCCAGCAGCCACAGGGGTACCTACGAGCAGTACTTC
TRBV12-3/TRBV12-4	TRBJ1-4	few	.	CASAGNGEKLFF	TGTGCCAGTGCAGGAAATGGGGAAAAACTGTTTTTT
TRBV7-8	TRBJ1-5	.	.	CASSSQLTRVDQPQHF	TGTGCCAGCAGCTCACAACTCACCAGGGTGGATCAGCCCCAGCATTTT
TRBV7-2	TRBJ2-7	.	.	CASSLIPYEQYF	TGTGCCAGCAGCTTAATCCCCTACGAGCAGTACTTC
TRBV11-1	TRBJ2-6	.	.	CASSVVRANVLTF	TGTGCCAGCAGCGTAGTGCGGGCCAACGTCCTGACTTTC
TRBV19	TRBJ1-5	.	.	CASSIGSTPNQPQHF	TGTGCCAGTAGTATAGGATCCACCCCCAATCAGCCCCAGCATTTT
TRBV27	TRBJ2-5	.	TRBD1	CAAGQGDQETQYF	TGTGCCGCCGGACAGGGTGACCAAGAGACCCAGTACTTC
TRBV6-6	TRBJ2-7	.	.	CASSYRGNYEQYF	TGTGCCAGCAGTTATAGGGGGAACTACGAGCAGTACTTC
TRBV7-8	TRBJ1-1	.	.	CASSSRVGRGITAEAFF	TGTGCCAGCAGCTCTCGAGTTGGCAGGGGAATAACGGCTGAAGCTTTCTTT
TRBV10-2	TRBJ1-1	.	.	CASSGQARSVAFF	TGCGCCAGCAGTGGCCAGGCTCGGTCTGTGGCTTTCTTT
TRBV6-2/TRBV6-3	TRBJ1-5	.	TRBD1	CASSQTGGYQPQHF	TGTGCCAGCAGCCAGACAGGGGGATATCAGCCCCAGCATTTT
TRBV5-4	TRBJ2-7	.	TRBD2	CASSLGLAGAYEQYF	TGTGCCAGCAGCTTAGGGCTAGCGGGGGCATACGAGCAGTACTTC
TRBV7-2	TRBJ2-5	.	.	CASSPLGTQYF	TGTGCCAGCAGCCCCCTTGGGACCCAGTACTTC